This T cell receptor (beta chain) was captured by sequencing in a study of blood T cell repertoires in COVID-19. Study in general: Sources were T cells, B-cell-depleted T cells, or PBMCs; the material itself was cDNA or gDNA.

The protocol was immunoSEQ multiplex PCR, while the TCRdb copy is restricted to in-frame clones and leaves out a portion. The profile covers 380,000 or so clones, with approximately 87% appearing a single time and approximately 1.2% taken by the ten largest. This sequence originates from a man younger than 40 who had recovered from COVID-19. Sequenced sample: PBMCs or T cells enriched from blood (not recorded which).

The CDR3 sequence is CASSLLQGSYNSPLHF. CDR3 DNA sequence: TGCGCCAGCAGCTTACTACAGGGGTCCTATAATTCACCCCTCCACTTT. This rearrangement joins TRBV5-1 to TRBJ1-6, with TRBD1 matching 7 bases. This CDR3 is 16 amino acids long. From germline, CDR1 is SGHRS and CDR2 YFSETQ. Trimming took 2 bases from V and 1 from J; bases not matched to a gene: 3.